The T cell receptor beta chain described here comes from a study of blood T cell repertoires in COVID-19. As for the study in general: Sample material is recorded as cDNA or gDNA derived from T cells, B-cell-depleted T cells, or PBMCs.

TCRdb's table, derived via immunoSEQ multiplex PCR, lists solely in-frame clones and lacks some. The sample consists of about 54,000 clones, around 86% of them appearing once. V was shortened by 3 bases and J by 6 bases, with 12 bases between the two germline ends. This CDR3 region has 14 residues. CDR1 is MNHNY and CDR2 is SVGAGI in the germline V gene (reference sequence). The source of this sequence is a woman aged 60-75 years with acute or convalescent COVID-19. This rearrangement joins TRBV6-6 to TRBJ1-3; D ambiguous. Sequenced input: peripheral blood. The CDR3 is CASSYGQVQNTIYF. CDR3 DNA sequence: TGTGCCAGCAGTTATGGGCAGGTGCAAAACACCATATATTTT.